The 9 T cell receptor beta chains reported below all come from one sample, sequenced in a study of T cell responses to AZD1222 COVID-19 vaccine. Some clones are missing from TCRdb's copy, which holds only in-frame ones; the method was immunoSEQ multiplex PCR. This table has 150,000 to 200,000 clones, 94% appearing once. Sequences were derived from peripheral blood, sampled on day 0 of AZD1222 vaccination. Every receptor here comes from an adult in good health.

The rearrangement uses TRBV5-1 and TRBJ1-2; D is uncertain. Trimming shortened V by 4 bases and J by 4 bases, and 11 bases separated the two germline ends. This CDR3 has 13 amino acids. Germline CDR1 is SGHRS and CDR2 is YFSETQ. CDR3 sequence reads: CASSTDGTYGYTF. CDR3 DNA sequence: TGCGCCAGCAGCACGGACGGAACCTATGGCTACACCTTC. The full variable domain, rest sourced from reference TRBV5-1 and TRBJ1-2, is KAGVTQTPRYLIKTRGQQVTLSCSPISGHRSVSWYQQTPGQGLQFLFEYFSETQRNKGNFPGRFSGRQFSNSRSEMNVSTLELGDSALYLCASSTDGTYGYTFGSGTRLTVV.

The chain is built from TRBV19 and TRBJ1-5; weak D call: TRBD1 (6 bases). Trimming removed 6 bases at V and 3 bases at J, with 9 bases between. CDR3 length: 13 residues. Germline CDR1 reads LNHDA; CDR2 reads SQIVND (reference sequence). In DNA form, the CDR3 reads TGTGCCAGTAGGGACAGAGTCAATCAGCCCCAGCATTTT. Its translation is CASRDRVNQPQHF.

The chain combines TRBV30 with TRBJ1-5; D remains unclear. The CDR3 is 14 residues long. Germline assignment: CDR1 GTSNPN and CDR2 SVGIG (reference sequence). V was cut by 0 bases and J by 1 base, with 7 bases left in between. In DNA form, the CDR3 reads TGTGCCTGGAGTGTGAAGATGAGCAATCAGCCCCAGCATTTT. This codes for CAWSVKMSNQPQHF. Filled out from reference TRBV30 and TRBJ1-5, the complete variable domain reads SQTIHQWPATLVQPVGSPLSLECTVEGTSNPNLYWYRQAAGRGLQLLFYSVGIGQISSEVPQNLSASRPQDRQFILSSKKLLLSDSGFYLCAWSVKMSNQPQHFGDGTRLSIL.

DNA for the CDR3: TGTGCCAGCAGCTCCGGGGGAGGTTACACTGAAGCTTTCTTT. Its protein is CASSSGGGYTEAFF. This sequence joins TRBV7-2 and TRBJ1-1; a possible D gene is TRBD1 (5 bases). Germline-derived CDR1 and CDR2 are SGHTA and FQGNSA. This CDR3 comprises 14 residues. Trimming stripped 4 bases from V and 3 bases from J, with 12 bases between.

The chain links TRBV7-8 to TRBJ1-5; D remains unclear. This CDR3 region has 15 residues. V was shortened by 4 bases and J by 0 bases, with 10 bases between the two germline ends. Germline V lookup: CDR1 SGHVS, CDR2 FQNEAQ. In DNA, the CDR3 is TGTGCCAGCAGCTGGGGAGCTTATAGCAATCAGCCCCAGCATTTT. Translated, it gives CASSWGAYSNQPQHF. The whole variable domain, remainder taken from reference TRBV7-8 and TRBJ1-5, is GAGVSQSPRYKVAKRGQDVALRCDPISGHVSLFWYQQALGQGPEFLTYFQNEAQLDKSGLPSDRFFAERPEGSVSTLKIQRTQQEDSAVYLCASSWGAYSNQPQHFGDGTRLSIL.

This chain's CDR3 is CAWAQGLGGNTIYF. The CDR3 bases are TGTGCCTGGGCCCAGGGGTTGGGTGGAAACACCATATATTTT. This chain joins TRBV30 and TRBJ1-3; tentatively, D is TRBD1 (6 bases). Germline CDR1 GTSNPN, CDR2 SVGIG (reference sequence). The V end lost 5 bases, the J end lost 3 bases, and 14 bases lay between the germline ends. This CDR3 is built from 14 residues.

The chain is built from TRBV6-5 and TRBJ1-2; perhaps TRBD1 as D (5 bases). Deletions cut 7 bases from V and 8 bases from J, with 17 bases between. Germline V gives CDR1 MNHEY, CDR2 SVGAGI. The CDR3 extends over 13 amino acids. DNA of the CDR3: TGTGCCAGCACCCAGGGCCGGACGGGAGGCTACACCTTC. Its translation is CASTQGRTGGYTF.

This clone is a singleton in its sample. The J gene is TRBJ2-1, the V gene TRBV15, with unresolved D. The germline V gene has CDR1 LNHNV and CDR2 YYDKDF (reference sequence). Trimming left V 0 bases short and J 8 bases short, with 23 bases between. The CDR3 spans 18 residues. The CDR3 DNA sequence: TGTGCCACCAGCAGAGATCCTTTTTTAGTGAGCAAACCCGATGAGCAGTTCTTC. This sequence encodes CATSRDPFLVSKPDEQFF.

This clone is a singleton in its sample. This chain uses TRBV19 with TRBJ2-5; TRBD2 matches at 13 bases. Germline V gives CDR1 LNHDA, CDR2 SQIVND (reference sequence). Trimming at V came to 5 bases and at J to 4 bases, leaving 7 bases not matched to a gene. The CDR3 extends over 16 amino acids. CDR3 amino acids: CASSSGTSGILETQYF. CDR3 DNA sequence: TGTGCCAGTAGTTCAGGGACTAGCGGGATATTAGAGACCCAGTACTTC.